This T cell receptor (beta chain) was captured in a study of blood T cells in healthy people across ages. Findings and caveats of the study: Getting older went along with TCR beta diversity per million T cells dropping roughly linearly.

The second PCR ran about 6 to 11 cycles with a sample-barcoded 5' primer and J-beta primers. TCRdb re-called the 5' RACE reads through MiXCR, storing one row per CDR3 protein. Of some 890,000 distinct CDR3 sequences in the sample, about 27% were seen once. This clonotype was seen repeatedly, ten times or more. As yet, its antigen is unknown. This CDR3 contains 15 residues. J was trimmed by 6 bases and V by 7 bases; bases with no gene match: 14. Germline V gene data show CDR1 as DFQATT and CDR2 as SNEGSKA (reference sequence). Each donor's blood draw was roughly 10 milliliters of peripheral blood. Separately, the same data were catalogued under a study of T cells of mothers and their children. That investigation notes: The authors used all extracted RNA for cDNA synthesis, at approximately 1.5 ug per 15 ul.

This sequence originates from a middle-aged woman in good health. The chain has TRBV20-1 and TRBJ2-7; 11 bases agree with TRBD2. Sequencing was carried out using blood. Written as DNA, the CDR3 is TGCAGTGTCCGGGGACTAGCGGCATCTCCCGGCGAGCAGTACTTC. It encodes CSVRGLAASPGEQYF.